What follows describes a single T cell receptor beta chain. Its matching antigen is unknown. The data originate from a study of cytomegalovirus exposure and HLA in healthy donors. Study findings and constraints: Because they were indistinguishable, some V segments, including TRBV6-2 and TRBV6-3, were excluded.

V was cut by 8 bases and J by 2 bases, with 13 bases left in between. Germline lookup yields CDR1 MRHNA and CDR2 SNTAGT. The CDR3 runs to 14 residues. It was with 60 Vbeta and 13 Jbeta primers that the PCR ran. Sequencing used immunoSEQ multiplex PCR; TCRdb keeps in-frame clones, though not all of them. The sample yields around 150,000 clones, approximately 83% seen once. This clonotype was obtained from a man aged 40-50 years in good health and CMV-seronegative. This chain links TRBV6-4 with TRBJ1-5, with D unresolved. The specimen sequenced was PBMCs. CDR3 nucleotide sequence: TGTGCCAGCTCCCCTCGCGGCGGCAATCAGCCCCAGCATTTT. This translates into CASSPRGGNQPQHF.